This T cell receptor (beta chain) was profiled in a study of identical twins (dated by TCRdb to the mid-2010s). In terms of the full investigation: To test whether fetal clonotypes persist, the study used deep sequencing on TCR alpha and beta repertoires from monozygotic twins, unrelated adults of various ages, and cord blood. To rule out contamination, the twin experiments were replicated at different times with different library preparation protocols.

The library was produced with 5' RACE. Data came from an Illumina HiSeq 2000. A universal primer binding site was introduced by template switching, and a unique molecular identifier was present in the final cDNA, enabling accurate counting of TCR cDNA molecules. First-strand cDNA for TCR alpha and beta chains was synthesized from specific primers in the conserved constant-segment region. To control for contamination, every cDNA library carried two barcodes: a SMART-Mk sample barcode plus Illumina barcodes. TruSeq adapter sequences along with Illumina sample barcodes were introduced in two successive PCR steps. The TCR alpha and beta cDNA libraries were sequenced on the Illumina HiSeq platform using custom primers. On the authors' methods: Unique molecular identifiers were extracted from raw reads with MiGEC, and CDR3 positions were determined with MiXCR. Recombination models were inferred per individual with the repgenHMM and IGoR tools using an EM algorithm. Shared clonotypes were analyzed with the tcR package in R, and sharing was normalized by the product of cloneset sizes. To study raw recombination free of thymic and clonal selection effects, out-of-frame nonproductive sequences were analyzed. TCRdb reworked the public reads: Q25 trimming with fastp, MiXCR clone assembly, productive beta chains retained. A single entry per CDR3 protein holds the most common genes and DNA from its merged rows. For this entry, the V and J calls and clone size follow TCRdb and not the study's own pipeline. The sample yields 400,000 to 650,000 distinct CDR3 sequences; roughly a fifth were counted once. The top ten hold about 0.93% of the sample.

Study-level results and caveats: Because the same donors could not be followed over many years, the conclusions depended on cross-sectional statistical analysis. Fewer insertions were carried by abundant cord blood beta clonotypes; a weaker similar trend was observed in young adult naive repertoires, while no such trend was observed in memory repertoires. Excess twin sharing in beta out-of-frame sequences was weaker because fewer shared sequences lowered the signal-to-noise ratio. Zero-insertion analyses could be partly confounded by invariant T cells such as MAIT and iNKT, although diverse VJ usage argued against such confounding for most clonotypes. Compared with coincidental sharing between unrelated individuals, out-of-frame TCR alpha sequences shared between twins showed an excess of sequences with low generation probability. In monozygotic twins, recombination models systematically underestimated out-of-frame TCR alpha sharing, but the models matched the sharing seen between unrelated individuals.

V has 5 bases trimmed and J has 4 bases trimmed; junction bases matching no gene number 8. The germline V gene (reference sequence) yields PRHDT for CDR1 and FYEKMQ for CDR2. The CDR3, from cysteine to phenylalanine, totals 15 residues. Just CDR3 DNA is preserved here, 45 bases in frame from base 1. A word on this clonotype: Its cognate antigen has yet to be identified. Within one base of it there is no much larger clone, and no base qualities were kept.

Only healthy Caucasian donors were included. The twin cohort consisted of three pairs of female monozygotic twins, all aged 18 to 29 years. Positive isolation kits from Invitrogen were used to isolate the CD4+ and CD8+ T cell populations. These data also formed part of another study, on T cells expressing NK-cell markers. Looking at the second paper: Eight donors provided sorted CD3+CD56+NKG2C+, CD3+CD56+NKG2C- and CD3+CD56-NKG2C+ T-cell subsets, whose TCR beta-chain repertoires were profiled. Of the eight sequenced donors, seven were found to be HCMV-seropositive and one was found to be HCMV-seronegative. In several experiments an anti-gammadeltaTCR antibody was added to restrict sorting to alphabetaTCR-expressing T cells. For roughly six donors, the dominant CD3+CD56+NKG2C+ clonotypes were among the top 10 CD8+ clonotypes and accounted for roughly 1.0-7.5% of CD8+ T cells. Those dominant clonotypes were again the most abundant among CD3+CD56-NKG2C+ cells in a few donors, at roughly 25-65%. Whether the expanded NKG2C-expressing T cell clones were specific for HCMV antigens was left unclear. The study sequenced eight donors, all healthy volunteers chosen at random: three men and five women. HCMV-specific IgG was detected in serum with a commercial ELISA kit to determine HCMV serostatus. MIGEC handled demultiplexing of the reads and grouping by UMI, while MiTCR was used to assemble and quantify clonotypes. Only TCR cDNA sequences supported by at least two reads were kept to exclude erroneous sequences. The tcR package was used for downstream repertoire analysis, and clonotypes were matched across fractions by CDR3 nucleotide sequence plus V segment. VDJmatch was used to annotate antigen specificity against VDJdb, with one amino acid substitution in CDR3 permitted.

This receptor chain uses TRBV13 and TRBJ2-4; 7 central bases correspond to TRBD1. This sequence was found in a woman between 18 and 29 years old in good health. Sequencing was carried out using CD4+ T cells sorted from blood. The nucleotide sequence reads TGTGCCAGCAGCCTTCCTGGGACAGTAAAAAACATTCAGTACTTC. Translated, this gives CASSLPGTVKNIQYF. Reference TRBV13 and TRBJ2-4 genes cover what lies past the CDR3, so the full variable domain is AAGVIQSPRHLIKEKRETATLKCYPIPRHDTVYWYQQGPGQDPQFLISFYEKMQSDKGSIPDRFSAQQFSDYHSELNMSSLELGDSALYFCASSLPGTVKNIQYFGAGTRLSVL.